This T cell receptor (beta chain) came from a study of blood T cells in healthy people across ages. Study-level findings and limits: More naive CD4+ cells and higher diversity were found in long-lived than in aged donors.

The authors ran a second PCR of about 7 to 11 cycles using a sample-barcoded 5' primer and a J-beta primer mix. TCRdb passed the 5' RACE reads through MiXCR, listing each CDR3 protein once. The sample gives about 1.5 million distinct CDR3 sequences, roughly two fifths of which show up once; about 4.1% is in the top ten. This clonotype was recorded a few times. The antigen remains undetermined. The CDR3 spans 12 residues. Sequences were obtained from blood. The gene calls are TRBV12-1 and TRBJ2-7; the listed D gene, TRBD1, was not tested against the DNA. TRBV12-1 is classified as a pseudogene. This sequence was found in a woman younger than 35 in good health. DNA for the CDR3: TGTGCCAGCAGCGATACAGGTTACGAGCAGTACTTC. Encoded protein: CASSDTGYEQYF.